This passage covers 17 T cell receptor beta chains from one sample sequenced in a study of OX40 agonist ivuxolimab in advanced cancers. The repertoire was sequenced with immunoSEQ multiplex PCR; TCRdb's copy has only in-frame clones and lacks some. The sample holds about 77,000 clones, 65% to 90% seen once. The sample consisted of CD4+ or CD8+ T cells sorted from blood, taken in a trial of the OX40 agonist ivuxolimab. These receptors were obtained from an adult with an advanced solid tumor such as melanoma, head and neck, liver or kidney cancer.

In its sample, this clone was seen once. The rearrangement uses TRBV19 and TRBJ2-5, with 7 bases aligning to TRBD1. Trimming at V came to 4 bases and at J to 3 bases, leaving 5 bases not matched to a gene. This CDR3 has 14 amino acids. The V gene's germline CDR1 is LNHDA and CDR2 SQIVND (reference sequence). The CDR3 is CASSNPGQKETQYF. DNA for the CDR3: TGTGCCAGTAGTAATCCGGGACAGAAAGAGACCCAGTACTTC.

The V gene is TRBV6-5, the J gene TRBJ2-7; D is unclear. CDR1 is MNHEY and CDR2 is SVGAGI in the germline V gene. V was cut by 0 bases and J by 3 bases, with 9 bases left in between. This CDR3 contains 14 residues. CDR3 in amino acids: CASSYSIGSYEQYF. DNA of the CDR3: TGTGCCAGCAGTTACTCGATCGGCAGCTACGAGCAGTACTTC.

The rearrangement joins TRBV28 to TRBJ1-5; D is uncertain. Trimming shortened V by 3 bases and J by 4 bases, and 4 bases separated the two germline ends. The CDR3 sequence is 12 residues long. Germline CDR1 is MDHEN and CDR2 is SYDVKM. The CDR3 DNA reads TGTGCCAGCAGTTTGCGGAATCAGCCCCAGCATTTT. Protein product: CASSLRNQPQHF.

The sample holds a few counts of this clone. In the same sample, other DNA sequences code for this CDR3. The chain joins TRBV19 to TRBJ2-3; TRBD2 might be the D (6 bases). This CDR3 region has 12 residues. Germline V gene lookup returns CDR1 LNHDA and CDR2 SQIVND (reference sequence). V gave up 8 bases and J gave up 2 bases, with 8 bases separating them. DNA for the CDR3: TGTGCCAGTTCGCGGGACACAGATACGCAGTATTTT. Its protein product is CASSRDTDTQYF.

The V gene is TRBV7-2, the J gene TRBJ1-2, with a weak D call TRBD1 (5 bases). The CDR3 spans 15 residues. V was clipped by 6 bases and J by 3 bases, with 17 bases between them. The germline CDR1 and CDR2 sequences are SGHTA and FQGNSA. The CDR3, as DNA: TGTGCCAGCAGAAAAACTCCGACAGCGGACTATGGCTACACCTTC. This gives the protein CASRKTPTADYGYTF.

In DNA, the CDR3 is TGTGCCAGTAGCAGTGCCGGGACAGGGGGGTACAATGAGCAGTTCTTC. Its translation: CASSSAGTGGYNEQFF. This chain connects TRBV19 to TRBJ2-1; TRBD1 agrees at 11 bases. The junction had 8 bases not matched to a gene; V was cut back by 6 bases and J by 4 bases. CDR1 and CDR2 from the germline V gene are LNHDA and SQIVND (reference sequence). This CDR3 has 16 amino acids.

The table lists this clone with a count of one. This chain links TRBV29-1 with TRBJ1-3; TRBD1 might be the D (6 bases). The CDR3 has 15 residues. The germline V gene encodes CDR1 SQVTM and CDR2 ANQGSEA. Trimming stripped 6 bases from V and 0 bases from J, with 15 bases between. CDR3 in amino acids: CSVKRGQSSGNTIYF. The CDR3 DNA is TGCAGCGTGAAACGCGGACAGTCCTCTGGAAACACCATATATTTT.

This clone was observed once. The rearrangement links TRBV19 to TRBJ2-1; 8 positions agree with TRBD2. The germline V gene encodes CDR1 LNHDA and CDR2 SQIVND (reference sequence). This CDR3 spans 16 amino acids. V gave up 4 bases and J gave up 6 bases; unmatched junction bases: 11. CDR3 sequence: CASSRRGSGMSNEQFF. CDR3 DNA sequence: TGTGCCAGTAGTAGAAGGGGTAGCGGGATGTCCAATGAGCAGTTCTTC.

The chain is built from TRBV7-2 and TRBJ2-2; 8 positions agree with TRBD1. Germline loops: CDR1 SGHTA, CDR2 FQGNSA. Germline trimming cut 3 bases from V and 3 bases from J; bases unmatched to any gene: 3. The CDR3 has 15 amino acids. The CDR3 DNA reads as TGTGCCAGCAGCTTTGACAGGGGATACACCGGGGAGCTGTTTTTT. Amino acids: CASSFDRGYTGELFF.

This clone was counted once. CDR3 loop: CASSQLEAGLYEQYF. In DNA, the CDR3 is TGCGCCAGCAGCCAATTAGAAGCGGGACTCTACGAGCAGTACTTC. The chain combines TRBV4-1 with TRBJ2-7, with 7 bases identical to TRBD2. Unmatched junction bases numbered 7, after V lost 2 bases and J lost 3 bases. This CDR3 contains 15 residues. Germline V lookup: CDR1 MGHRA, CDR2 YSYEKL.

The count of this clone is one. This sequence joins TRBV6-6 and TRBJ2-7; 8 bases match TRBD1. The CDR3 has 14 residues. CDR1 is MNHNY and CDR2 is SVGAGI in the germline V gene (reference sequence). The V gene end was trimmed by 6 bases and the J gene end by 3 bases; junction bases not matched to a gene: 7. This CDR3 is CASRQTGGRYEQYF. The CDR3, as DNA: TGTGCCAGCAGGCAAACAGGGGGACGCTACGAGCAGTACTTC.

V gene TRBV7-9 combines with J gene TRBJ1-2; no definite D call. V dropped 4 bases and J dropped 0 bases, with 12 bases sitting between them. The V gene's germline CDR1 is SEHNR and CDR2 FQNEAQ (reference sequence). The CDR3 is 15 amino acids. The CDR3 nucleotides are TGTGCCAGCAGCTCCGGCACCGGATCTAACTATGGCTACACCTTC. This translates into CASSSGTGSNYGYTF.

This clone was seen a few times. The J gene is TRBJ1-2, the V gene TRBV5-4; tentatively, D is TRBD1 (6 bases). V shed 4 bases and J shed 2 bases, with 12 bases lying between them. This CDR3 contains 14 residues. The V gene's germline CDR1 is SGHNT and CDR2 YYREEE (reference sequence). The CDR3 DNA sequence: TGTGCCAGCAGCCCCGACACAGGGAACTATGGCTACACCTTC. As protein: CASSPDTGNYGYTF.

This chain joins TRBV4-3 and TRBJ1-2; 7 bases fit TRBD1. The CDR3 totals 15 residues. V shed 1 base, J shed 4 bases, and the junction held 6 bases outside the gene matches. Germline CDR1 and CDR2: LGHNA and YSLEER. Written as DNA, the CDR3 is TGCGCCAGCAGCCAAGCCTTAGACAGGGTCTATGGCTACACCTTC. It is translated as CASSQALDRVYGYTF.

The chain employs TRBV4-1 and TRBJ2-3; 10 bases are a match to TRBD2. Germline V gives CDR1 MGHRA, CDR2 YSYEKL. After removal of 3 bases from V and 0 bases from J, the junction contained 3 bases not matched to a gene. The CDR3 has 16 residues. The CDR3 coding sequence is TGCGCCAGCAGCCAGGAACTAGCGGGGAGCACAGATACGCAGTATTTT. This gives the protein CASSQELAGSTDTQYF.

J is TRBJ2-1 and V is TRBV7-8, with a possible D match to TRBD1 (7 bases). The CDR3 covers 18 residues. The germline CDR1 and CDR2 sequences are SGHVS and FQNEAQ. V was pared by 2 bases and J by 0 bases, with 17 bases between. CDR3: CASSLRGDSLSSYNEQFF. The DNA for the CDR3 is TGTGCCAGCAGCTTAAGGGGGGACAGCCTGAGCTCCTACAATGAGCAGTTCTTC.

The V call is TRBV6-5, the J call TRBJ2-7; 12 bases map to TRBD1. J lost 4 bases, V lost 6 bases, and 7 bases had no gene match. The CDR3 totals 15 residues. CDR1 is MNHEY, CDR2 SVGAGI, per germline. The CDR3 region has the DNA TGTGCCAGCAGCTCCGGGACAGGGGGCGGTTACGAGCAGTACTTC. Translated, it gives CASSSGTGGGYEQYF.